A selection of T cell receptor beta chains follows, all from one sample in a study of identical twins. Each CDR3 protein is one row after TCRdb ran MiXCR on the 5' RACE reads. The data contain 250,000 or so distinct CDR3 sequences, roughly 13% of them singletons. The same data also contributed to another study, on yellow fever vaccine responses in identical twins.

Sample: memory (CD45RO+) T cells sorted from blood. These receptors were collected from a young woman in good health. Both conserved end residues are part of each CDR3. A D gene is named only where the DNA matches it firmly. For some rows the clone size is stated as once, few or many, or as a class when expanded; others skip it.

clone_size j_call d_call v_call cdr3_aa cdr3_nt
- TRBJ2-1 - TRBV4-2 CASSGGPGENSLPYNEQFF TGTGCCAGCAGTGGGGGTCCGGGAGAAAACTCTTTACCCTACAATGAGCAGTTCTTC
- TRBJ2-2 - TRBV7-9 CASSLPGRKNTGELFF TGTGCCAGCAGCCTACCCGGACGGAAGAACACCGGGGAGCTGTTTTTT
few TRBJ2-3 - TRBV10-3 CAISEVIGTDSTDTQYF TGTGCCATCAGTGAAGTCATCGGGACGGATAGCACAGATACGCAGTATTTT
many TRBJ2-4 - TRBV4-3 CASRNRAAKNIQYF TGCGCCAGCAGGAACAGGGCCGCCAAAAACATTCAGTACTTC
- TRBJ2-7 - TRBV29-1 CSVVLAEGTYEQYF TGCAGCGTTGTTCTAGCAGAGGGGACCTACGAGCAGTACTTC
- TRBJ2-7 - TRBV4-1 CASSQEASRNSYEQYF TGCGCCAGCAGCCAAGAGGCCAGCCGTAACTCCTACGAGCAGTACTTC
few TRBJ2-3 - TRBV9 CASSVFSISDTQYF TGTGCCAGCAGCGTTTTTAGCATCTCAGATACGCAGTATTTT
many TRBJ2-1 TRBD2 TRBV7-9 CASSISGTSGRNEQFF TGTGCCAGCAGCATTTCCGGGACTAGCGGCCGAAATGAGCAGTTCTTC
few TRBJ2-1 TRBD2 TRBV3-1 CASSRSGGAYNEQFF TGTGCCAGCAGTAGATCCGGGGGGGCCTACAATGAGCAGTTCTTC
- TRBJ2-5 TRBD2 TRBV20-1 CSARVSGGSQETQYF TGCAGTGCTAGGGTTAGCGGGGGGTCGCAAGAGACCCAGTACTTC
- TRBJ2-3 TRBD1 TRBV7-6 CASSERQGASTDTQYF TGTGCCAGCAGCGAGAGACAGGGGGCCAGCACAGATACGCAGTATTTT
few TRBJ2-3 - TRBV20-1 CSATRTGGDTQYF TGCAGTGCTACGAGGACCGGCGGAGATACGCAGTATTTT
- TRBJ1-3 TRBD1 TRBV20-1 CSASPDGTGTGNTIYF TGCAGTGCTAGCCCCGATGGGACAGGAACTGGAAACACCATATATTTT
- TRBJ1-1 - TRBV12-3/TRBV12-4 CASHAPYTEAFF TGTGCCAGCCACGCACCCTACACTGAAGCTTTCTTT
few TRBJ1-5 - TRBV20-1 CSASWGDNQPQHF TGCAGTGCTAGTTGGGGGGACAATCAGCCCCAGCATTTT
few TRBJ2-7 - TRBV7-9 CASSLSLGRSEQYF TGTGCCAGCAGCTTATCTCTGGGGCGGAGCGAGCAGTACTTC
many TRBJ1-3 TRBD1 TRBV7-2 CASTQNRGTGSGNTIYF TGTGCCAGCACCCAGAACCGAGGGACAGGGTCAGGAAACACCATATATTTT
- TRBJ1-1 - TRBV28 CASSLNLYEAFF TGTGCCAGCAGTTTGAATCTTTATGAAGCTTTCTTT
few TRBJ2-7 - TRBV2 CASRIGSYEQYF TGTGCCAGCAGAATAGGTTCCTACGAGCAGTACTTC
- TRBJ1-2 TRBD1 TRBV18 CASSPIQGVHYGYTF TGTGCCAGCTCACCAATTCAGGGGGTTCACTATGGCTACACCTTC
- TRBJ2-7 TRBD1 TRBV7-8 CASSSRGNSYEQYF TGTGCCAGCAGCTCCAGGGGGAACTCCTACGAGCAGTACTTC
few TRBJ1-5 TRBD1 TRBV19 CASGTGEGNQPQHF TGTGCCAGTGGAACAGGGGAGGGCAATCAGCCCCAGCATTTT
many TRBJ2-1 - TRBV6-4 CASSGTEYNEQFF TGTGCCAGCAGTGGAACAGAATACAATGAGCAGTTCTTC
few TRBJ2-3 - TRBV5-1 CASTPAGGTSTDTQYF TGCGCCAGCACCCCGGCTGGGGGAACTAGCACAGATACGCAGTATTTT
few TRBJ1-4 TRBD1 TRBV6-1 CASSGGTGPNEKLFF TGTGCCAGCAGTGGAGGGACAGGGCCTAATGAAAAACTGTTTTTT
many TRBJ2-7 - TRBV7-8 CASSVTLSPIYEQYF TGTGCCAGCAGCGTAACCCTATCCCCAATATACGAGCAGTACTTC
- TRBJ2-7 TRBD1 TRBV24-1 CATRSNRDRKYEQYF TGTGCCACCAGATCTAATCGGGACAGAAAATACGAGCAGTACTTC
many TRBJ2-4 - TRBV3-1 CASSQKLGVAKNIQYF TGTGCCAGCAGCCAAAAGCTGGGGGTAGCCAAAAACATTCAGTACTTC
- TRBJ2-3 - TRBV5-5 CASSYSSGTDTQYF TGTGCCAGCAGCTACTCTAGCGGCACAGATACGCAGTATTTT
many TRBJ2-1 TRBD2 TRBV5-1 CASSSGSGGQTQQFF TGCGCCAGCAGCTCCGGTAGCGGGGGCCAAACTCAGCAGTTCTTC
few TRBJ2-7 - TRBV2 CASTQGGNYEQYF TGTGCCAGCACTCAGGGTGGAAACTACGAGCAGTACTTC
- TRBJ1-1 - TRBV6-1 CASRLTRTFEAFF TGTGCCAGCAGGCTAACGAGGACATTTGAAGCTTTCTTT
few TRBJ1-5 - TRBV28 CASRPTLGGGQPQHF TGTGCCAGCAGACCAACCCTCGGAGGCGGACAGCCCCAGCATTTT